This T cell receptor beta chain was captured by sequencing in a study of blood T cells in healthy people across ages. Study-wide results and limits: Considered underestimates were the diversity estimates obtained from one million T cells. With donor CMV status unknown, expanded clonotype changes were possibly confounded.

There were at least 5.5 micrograms of total RNA extracted from every sample. A sample-barcoded 5' primer and a J-beta primer mix were used in a second PCR of roughly 6 to 11 cycles. With 12 random nucleotides, a template-switch adaptor tagged each individual cDNA molecule. MiXCR, applied by TCRdb to the 5' RACE reads, yields one record per CDR3 protein. The sample includes about 750,000 distinct CDR3 sequences, 53% of them seen just once. Deletions cut 0 bases from V and 14 bases from J, with 27 bases between. Germline CDR1 is MNHNY and CDR2 is SVGAGI (reference sequence). This CDR3 is 17 amino acids long. This clonotype came up a few times. Its antigen remains unknown.

Sequenced material: blood. This TCR came from a man aged 80 or over in good health. The rearrangement uses TRBV6-6 and TRBJ2-3, with D possibly being TRBD2 (7 bases). The CDR3 spells CASSYSASGRGHRYAYF. The CDR3 nucleotides are TGTGCCAGCAGTTACTCCGCTAGCGGTAGGGGACACAGATACGCGTATTTT.